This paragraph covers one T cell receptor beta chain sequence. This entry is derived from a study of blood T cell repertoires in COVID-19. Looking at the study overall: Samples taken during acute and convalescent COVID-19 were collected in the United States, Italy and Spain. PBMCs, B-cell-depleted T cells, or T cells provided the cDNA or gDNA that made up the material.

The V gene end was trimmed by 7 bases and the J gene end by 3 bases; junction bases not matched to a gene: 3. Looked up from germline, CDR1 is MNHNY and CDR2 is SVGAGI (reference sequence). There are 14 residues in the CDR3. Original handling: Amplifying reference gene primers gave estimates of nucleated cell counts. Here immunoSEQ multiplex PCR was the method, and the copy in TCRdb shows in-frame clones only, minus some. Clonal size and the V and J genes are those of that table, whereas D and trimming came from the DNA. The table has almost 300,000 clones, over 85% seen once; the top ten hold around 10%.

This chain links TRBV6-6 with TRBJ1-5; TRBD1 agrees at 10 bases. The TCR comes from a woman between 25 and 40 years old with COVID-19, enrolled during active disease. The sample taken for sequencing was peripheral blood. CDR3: CASKTGGPNQPQHF. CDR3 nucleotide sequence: TGTGCCAGCAAGACAGGGGGCCCCAATCAGCCCCAGCATTTT.